This is a list of T cell receptor beta chains from one sample in a study of healthy donors' naive CD4 and CD8 T cells. MiXCR, run by TCRdb on the reads, gives a single entry per CDR3 protein. The sample gives 200,000 or so distinct CDR3 sequences, about four fifths of which show up once; roughly 2.3% is in the top ten. Material: naive CD4+ and CD8+ T cells sorted from blood, pooled from several donors. These receptors all stem from a pool of human donors in good health; the sample pools cells from several healthy donors. Each CDR3 is given with its conserved first and last residue. Fields, in order: clone size, D gene, J gene, V gene, CDR3 protein, CDR3 DNA. D genes are given only for firm matches. Size is stated for part of the rows, as once, few or many counts, or as a class when the clone is expanded.

once,-,TRBJ1-3,TRBV21-1,CASSKVHGNTIYF,TGTGCCAGCAGCAAAGTCCACGGAAACACCATATATTTT
-,TRBD1,TRBJ1-5,TRBV6-6,CASSYSHGQGSNQPQHF,TGTGCCAGCAGTTACTCTCACGGACAGGGAAGCAATCAGCCCCAGCATTTT
-,-,TRBJ2-7,TRBV6-1,CASSGGPSYEQYF,TGTGCCAGCAGTGGGGGGCCAAGCTACGAGCAGTACTTC
-,-,TRBJ2-1,TRBV5-5,CASFSRNYDEQFF,TGTGCCAGCTTCTCCCGGAACTACGATGAGCAGTTCTTC
once,TRBD2,TRBJ2-7,TRBV29-1,CSVATSGYEQYF,TGCAGCGTAGCGACTAGCGGCTACGAGCAGTACTTC
-,TRBD1,TRBJ1-6,TRBV6-2/TRBV6-3,CASRWTGRNSPLHF,TGTGCCAGCAGATGGACAGGGCGCAATTCACCCCTCCACTTT
-,TRBD1,TRBJ2-7,TRBV5-1,CASSTRTGYPYEQYF,TGCGCCAGCAGCACCCGGACAGGGTACCCCTACGAGCAGTACTTC
few,-,TRBJ1-1,TRBV29-1,CSVGAGLPGRRNTEAFF,TGCAGCGTTGGGGCCGGACTCCCGGGGAGACGAAACACTGAAGCTTTCTTT
-,-,TRBJ1-1,TRBV18,CASSRHRDNTEAFF,TGTGCCAGCTCGCGGCACAGGGATAACACTGAAGCTTTCTTT
once,TRBD1,TRBJ1-1,TRBV11-1,CASSLQTGGIGTEAFF,TGTGCCAGCAGCTTACAGACAGGGGGCATCGGCACTGAAGCTTTCTTT
few,-,TRBJ1-1,TRBV6-5,CASSYSDRAGTFF,TGTGCCAGCAGTTACTCGGATAGAGCAGGAACTTTCTTT
-,TRBD1,TRBJ1-1,TRBV11-1,CASSFGRTGGVNTEAFF,TGTGCCAGCAGCTTTGGTCGGACAGGGGGAGTGAACACTGAAGCTTTCTTT
-,-,TRBJ2-7,TRBV7-9,CASTFSGHQNEQYF,TGTGCCAGCACCTTTAGTGGGCATCAGAACGAGCAGTACTTC
once,-,TRBJ2-7,TRBV27,CASSAGIRAYEQYF,TGTGCCAGCAGCGCCGGGATCCGAGCCTACGAGCAGTACTTC
few,TRBD2,TRBJ2-7,TRBV12-3/TRBV12-4,CASSLGLAGAYEQYF,TGTGCCAGCAGTTTAGGACTAGCGGGAGCCTACGAGCAGTACTTC
-,-,TRBJ1-5,TRBV27,CASKLGSHDFNQPQHF,TGTGCCAGTAAGTTGGGCAGCCATGACTTTAATCAGCCCCAGCATTTT
-,-,TRBJ2-7,TRBV6-5,CASTAGGGTYEQYF,TGTGCCAGCACTGCAGGTGGAGGGACGTACGAGCAGTACTTC
few,TRBD2,TRBJ2-1,TRBV24-1,CATGASGGNEQFF,TGTGCCACCGGGGCTAGCGGGGGAAATGAGCAGTTCTTC
few,-,TRBJ2-3,TRBV6-5,CASSRRLNTDTQYF,TGTGCCAGCAGCAGGCGTCTTAACACAGATACGCAGTATTTT
-,-,TRBJ1-1,TRBV30,CAWSAGTQAEAFF,TGTGCCTGGAGTGCAGGGACCCAGGCTGAAGCTTTCTTT
few,-,TRBJ2-5,TRBV6-2/TRBV6-3,CASSYEILRGTQYF,TGTGCCAGCAGTTACGAGATCTTACGGGGGACCCAGTACTTC
-,TRBD2,TRBJ2-3,TRBV12-3/TRBV12-4,CASKTAGVSTDTQYF,TGTGCCAGCAAAACCGCGGGAGTGAGTACAGATACGCAGTATTTT
-,-,TRBJ1-5,TRBV6-1,CASSGIVAGLLNQPQHF,TGTGCCAGCAGTGGAATAGTGGCAGGGCTCCTAAATCAGCCCCAGCATTTT
-,TRBD1,TRBJ1-1,TRBV20-1,CSASALGTGDTEAFF,TGCAGTGCTAGTGCCCTCGGGACAGGGGATACTGAAGCTTTCTTT
-,-,TRBJ1-1,TRBV29-1,CSVGVMNTEAFF,TGCAGCGTTGGCGTCATGAACACTGAAGCTTTCTTT
-,-,TRBJ1-1,TRBV6-5,CASSFGGQTNTEAFF,TGTGCCAGCAGTTTCGGAGGACAGACGAACACTGAAGCTTTCTTT
-,-,TRBJ2-4,TRBV6-2/TRBV6-3,CASSSTGTAIQYF,TGTGCCAGCAGTTCAACCGGGACCGCAATTCAGTACTTC
-,TRBD2,TRBJ2-5,TRBV20-1,CSAELAVQETQYF,TGCAGTGCTGAGCTAGCGGTACAAGAGACCCAGTACTTC
-,-,TRBJ2-1,TRBV6-5,CASSPRLALGNEQFF,TGTGCCAGCAGTCCCCGGCTAGCTTTAGGGAATGAGCAGTTCTTC
-,-,TRBJ2-4,TRBV18,CASSPPGQNIQYF,TGTGCCAGCTCACCTCCGGGACAAAACATTCAGTACTTC
few,-,TRBJ1-1,TRBV5-6,CASSLGTNTEAFF,TGTGCCAGCAGCTTGGGGACGAACACTGAAGCTTTCTTT
-,TRBD1,TRBJ1-1,TRBV20-1,CSASSTGVGTEAFF,TGCAGTGCTAGCTCGACAGGGGTGGGCACTGAAGCTTTCTTT
-,TRBD2,TRBJ2-1,TRBV29-1,CSVEGTSGGLGSF,TGCAGCGTTGAAGGGACTAGCGGGGGGCTCGGGTCCTTC
-,-,TRBJ2-1,TRBV7-8,CASSLAGGPLGEQFF,TGTGCCAGCAGCTTAGCGGGAGGCCCCCTAGGAGAGCAGTTCTTC
-,-,TRBJ2-7,TRBV6-2/TRBV6-3,CASPRARTAPLYEQYF,TGTGCCAGCCCCAGAGCCCGGACGGCCCCTCTCTACGAGCAGTACTTC
once,-,TRBJ1-1,TRBV27,CASSFYGGVEAFF,TGTGCCAGCAGTTTCTACGGGGGAGTAGAAGCTTTCTTT
-,TRBD1,TRBJ2-7,TRBV29-1,CSVSGDRGHRYF,TGCAGCGTTTCGGGGGACAGGGGTCATCGGTACTTC
-,-,TRBJ1-5,TRBV5-5,CASSSTGSQPQHF,TGTGCCAGCAGTTCTACAGGGTCCCAGCCCCAGCATTTT
-,-,TRBJ1-1,TRBV6-5,CASNAGGSAFF,TGTGCCAGCAACGCAGGAGGGTCAGCTTTCTTT
-,-,TRBJ1-2,TRBV29-1,CSVRERKGYTF,TGCAGCGTCCGGGAAAGGAAGGGCTACACCTTC
-,TRBD1,TRBJ1-1,TRBV27,CASSLSGQGFEAFF,TGTGCCAGCAGTTTATCTGGACAGGGCTTTGAAGCTTTCTTT
-,-,TRBJ2-1,TRBV18,CASSPYREDNEQFF,TGTGCCAGCTCACCATACAGGGAAGACAATGAGCAGTTCTTC
-,-,TRBJ2-5,TRBV29-1,CSVAFVGGQETQYF,TGCAGCGTTGCTTTCGTTGGCGGACAAGAGACCCAGTACTTC
-,TRBD1,TRBJ2-1,TRBV29-1,CSVEEQGALNEQFF,TGCAGCGTTGAGGAGCAGGGGGCGTTGAATGAGCAGTTCTTC
-,TRBD1,TRBJ1-1,TRBV18,CASSPLTQGNLNTEAFF,TGTGCCAGCTCACCTCTTACACAGGGGAACTTGAACACTGAAGCTTTCTTT
-,-,TRBJ2-7,TRBV6-6,CATISSYSYEQYF,TGTGCCACCATCTCCTCTTACTCCTACGAGCAGTACTTC
-,-,TRBJ2-7,TRBV29-1,CSVGALGYEQYF,TGCAGCGTTGGGGCACTAGGCTACGAGCAGTACTTC
-,-,TRBJ1-4,TRBV29-1,CSTDGEGEKLFF,TGCAGTACCGACGGAGAAGGAGAAAAACTGTTTTTT
-,-,TRBJ2-5,TRBV11-2,CASSYVGGPQETQYF,TGTGCCAGCAGTTACGTTGGAGGACCGCAAGAGACCCAGTACTTC
few,-,TRBJ2-5,TRBV29-1,CSVEARGLQETQYF,TGCAGCGTTGAAGCCCGAGGACTCCAAGAGACCCAGTACTTC